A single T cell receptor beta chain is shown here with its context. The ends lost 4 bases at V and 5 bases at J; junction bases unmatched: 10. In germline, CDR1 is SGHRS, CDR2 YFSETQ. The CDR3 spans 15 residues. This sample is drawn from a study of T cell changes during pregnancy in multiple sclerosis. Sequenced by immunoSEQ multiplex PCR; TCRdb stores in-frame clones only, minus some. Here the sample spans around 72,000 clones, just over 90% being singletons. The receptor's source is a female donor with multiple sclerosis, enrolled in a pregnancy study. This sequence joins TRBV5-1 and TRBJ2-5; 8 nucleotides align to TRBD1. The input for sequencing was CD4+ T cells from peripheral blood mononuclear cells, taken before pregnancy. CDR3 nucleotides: TGCGCCAGCAGCATTTCACAGGGGGTAGGGGAGACCCAGTACTTC. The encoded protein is CASSISQGVGETQYF.